This record covers a single T cell receptor beta chain. This record belongs to a study of CD8 T cells in ankylosing spondylitis. TCRdb itself ran the 5' RACE reads through MiXCR, one entry per CDR3 protein. The repertoire consists of 100,000 to 150,000 distinct CDR3 sequences, with around 15% occurring once and the leading ten covering 2.5% to 3%. The receptor was isolated from a female donor with ankylosing spondylitis or in good health (not recorded which). Sequences were obtained from blood, either unsorted or a sorted T cell fraction (not recorded which).

As DNA, the CDR3 is TGTGCCAGCAGCTTTGGGAGGGAGGCCTACGAGCAGTACTTC. Translated: CASSFGREAYEQYF. V gene TRBV7-2 combines with J gene TRBJ2-7; the match to TRBD2 covers 7 bases. The germline gives CDR1 SGHTA, CDR2 FQGNSA. The CDR3 is made up of 14 amino acids. V shed 3 bases and J 2 bases; nucleotides not matched to a gene: 4. Full variable domain (remainder filled in from reference TRBV7-2 and TRBJ2-7): GAGVSQSPSNKVTEKGKDVELRCDPISGHTALYWYRQSLGQGLEFLIYFQGNSAPDKSGLPSDRFSAERTGGSVSTLTIQRTQQEDSAVYLCASSFGREAYEQYFGPGTRLTVT.